Described below is a single T cell receptor (beta chain) sequence and its context. The antigen is unknown. This specimen comes from a study of identical twins. Overall study findings and caveats: Excess sharing by twins proved weaker in beta out-of-frame sequences. A lower insertion count was a feature of abundant cord blood beta clonotypes, with no such feature in memory repertoires. Shared out-of-frame alpha sequences (those common to twins) showed excess low generation probability.

Template switching introduced a universal primer site, and the cDNA bore unique molecular identifiers. TCRdb used MiXCR to reprocess the 5' RACE reads, holding one entry per CDR3 protein. The sample lists about 690,000 distinct CDR3 sequences; 6.1% were seen once. V was shortened by 6 bases and J by 2 bases, with 14 bases between the two germline ends. This CDR3 region has 14 residues. The germline V gene encodes CDR1 MNHNS and CDR2 SASEGT. This receptor was obtained from a man younger than 30 in good health. This chain connects TRBV6-1 to TRBJ2-7, with TRBD1 as a possible D gene (6 bases). The sample taken for sequencing was naive T cells sorted from blood. The CDR3 DNA reads as TGTGCCAGCAGACAAAATACAGGGCCCTACGAGCAGTACTTC. Translating gives CASRQNTGPYEQYF.